Listed below are T cell receptor beta chains from one sample, sequenced in a study of CD8+CD57+ T cells in acquired aplastic anemia. In TCRdb, the reads were re-called with MiXCR into one record per CDR3 protein. The sample contains some 410,000 distinct CDR3 sequences, 65% to 80% of which appear only once. The specimen was sorted CD4+, CD8+, or CD8+CD57+ T cells (not recorded which) from PBMCs. The receptors here all came from a human donor in good health, serving as a control. Each CDR3 is given with its conserved first and last residue. The D gene is left open where the match is weak. Rows give clone size only sometimes, using once, few, many, or a class for an expanded clone.

TRBJ2-1 NA TRBV7-3 NA CASSRERAEGVFGQFF TGTGCCAGCAGTAGAGAGAGGGCTGAAGGTGTCTTTGGACAGTTCTTC
TRBJ2-7 NA TRBV20-1 NA CSARDPYEQYF TGCAGTGCTAGAGACCCGTACGAGCAGTACTTC
TRBJ1-6 NA TRBV7-2 NA CASSPRPNSPPPF TGTGCCAGCAGCCCGAGACCAAATTCACCCCCCCCATTT
TRBJ2-2 TRBD2 TRBV14 NA CASSTLAGGTEQLFF TGTGCCAGCAGCACGCTAGCGGGGGGGACTGAGCAGTTGTTTTTT
TRBJ2-1 NA TRBV6-1 NA CASRFSVENEQFF TGTGCCAGCCGGTTCTCCGTGGAGAACGAGCAGTTCTTC
TRBJ1-6 TRBD1 TRBV20-1 NA CSANRQGARNSPLHF TGCAGTGCTAACCGACAGGGGGCGAGGAATTCACCCCTCCACTTT
TRBJ1-5 NA TRBV6-1 NA CASSPQGVRTQHF TGTGCCAGCAGTCCACAGGGCGTGAGGACCCAGCATTTT
TRBJ1-3 NA TRBV10-3 few CATKKAGRNTIYF TGTGCCACCAAAAAGGCAGGGCGAAACACCATATATTTT
TRBJ2-1 TRBD1 TRBV2 NA CATKGQGYNEQFF TGTGCCACAAAGGGACAGGGCTACAATGAGCAGTTCTTC
TRBJ1-1 NA TRBV19 NA CASSMDGQRTEAFF TGTGCCAGTAGTATGGACGGGCAGCGCACTGAAGCTTTCTTT
TRBJ1-6 TRBD1 TRBV7-8 NA CASSEKQGSHNSPLHF TGTGCCAGCAGTGAGAAACAGGGGAGCCATAATTCCCCCCTCCACTTT
TRBJ2-7 NA TRBV7-6 NA CASSVRAGRNSAQYF TGTGCCAGCAGTGTGCGGGCGGGACGGAATTCCGCGCAGTACTTC
TRBJ2-2 TRBD1 TRBV7-2 many CASSLSRQGGGELFF TGTGCCAGCAGCTTAAGCCGACAGGGCGGCGGGGAGCTGTTTTTT
TRBJ2-3 TRBD2 TRBV9 NA CASSAGTSGGASLDTQYF TGTGCCAGCAGCGCCGGAACTAGCGGGGGGGCGTCTTTAGATACGCAGTATTTT
TRBJ1-2 TRBD1 TRBV6-2/TRBV6-3 many CASRYGTGSYGYTF TGTGCCAGCAGATATGGGACAGGTTCCTATGGCTACACCTTC
TRBJ2-1 NA TRBV9 many CASSGPGPYEQFF TGTGCCAGCAGCGGTCCGGGGCCCTATGAGCAGTTCTTC
TRBJ1-5 NA TRBV7-2 NA CASSPRGGSYNEQHF TGTGCCAGCAGCCCCCGGGGGGGGTCCTACAATGAGCAGCATTTT
TRBJ1-4 TRBD1 TRBV3-1 NA CASSQVGGRGKKLFF TGTGCCAGCAGCCAAGTAGGGGGCAGGGGTAAAAAACTGTTTTTT
TRBJ1-1 TRBD1 TRBV10-3 NA CAIREGQGRTEAFF TGTGCCATCAGGGAGGGACAGGGGCGAACTGAAGCTTTCTTT
TRBJ1-1 NA TRBV7-2 NA CASSLAGEIEAFF TGTGCCAGCAGCTTAGCAGGCGAGATTGAAGCTTTCTTT
TRBJ2-5 TRBD2 TRBV20-1 NA CSAPRTSGGPETQYF TGCAGTGCTCCTCGGACTAGCGGGGGGCCAGAGACCCAGTACTTC
TRBJ2-2 NA TRBV20-1 once CSAKGDLCTWELFF TGCAGTGCGAAGGGGGACCTTTGCACCTGGGAGCTGTTTTTT
TRBJ2-7 NA TRBV9 NA CASSVVLDSELDF TGTGCCAGCAGCGTAGTGCTAGACTCCGAGTTGGACTTC
TRBJ2-4 NA TRBV4-3 many CASSPDLRTKNIQYF TGCGCCAGCAGCCCCGATTTACGCACCAAAAACATTCAGTACTTC
TRBJ2-5 TRBD2 TRBV15 NA CATSSSGGGTQYF TGTGCCACCAGCAGCAGCGGGGGGGGGACCCAGTACTTC
TRBJ2-3 NA TRBV10-2 NA CASSLAEQSTDTQYF TGCGCCAGCAGCTTAGCCGAACAGAGCACAGATACGCAGTATTTT
TRBJ1-5 NA TRBV7-2 NA CASSLAHGHSNQPQHF TGTGCCAGCAGCTTGGCTCACGGTCATAGCAATCAGCCCCAGCATTTT
TRBJ2-2 NA TRBV9 NA CASSVGGGTSYERELFF TGTGCCAGCAGCGTGGGGGGCGGGACCTCCTACGAGCGGGAGCTGTTTTTT
TRBJ1-2 NA TRBV20-1 NA CSATTSGTTVESGYTF TGCAGTGCTACCACTAGCGGCACCACAGTGGAATCTGGCTACACCTTC
TRBJ2-3 NA TRBV20-1 many CSARDWRGQLDTQYF TGCAGTGCTAGAGACTGGAGGGGGCAGTTAGATACGCAGTATTTT
TRBJ1-5 NA TRBV2 NA CASSWAYSNQREHF TGTGCCAGCAGTTGGGCCTATAGTAACCAGCGGGAGCATTTT
TRBJ1-2 TRBD1 TRBV29-1 few CSASGGNNGYTF TGCAGCGCGTCAGGGGGCAACAATGGCTACACCTTC
TRBJ2-5 NA TRBV7-9 NA CASSFGPNTEAIFYF TGTGCCAGCAGCTTTGGGCCTAACACTGAAGCGATCTTTTACTTC
TRBJ1-3 NA TRBV7-2 many CASSFRTLAGNTIYF TGTGCCAGCAGCTTTAGGACGTTGGCTGGAAACACCATATATTTT
TRBJ2-7 TRBD2 TRBV11-2 NA CASSLSGAAYEQYF TGTGCCAGCAGCTTAAGCGGGGCGGCCTACGAGCAGTACTTC
TRBJ2-5 NA TRBV5-1 NA CASSLEARTTYF TGCGCCAGCAGCTTGGAGGCGCGGACCACGTACTTC
TRBJ1-2 NA TRBV7-9 NA CASTGRRPSTYGQTF TGTGCCAGCACGGGGAGGAGACCGAGTACTTATGGCCAGACCTTC
TRBJ2-2 TRBD2 TRBV7-2 few CASSPQPLAGRTGELFF TGTGCCAGCAGCCCACAGCCCCTAGCGGGGCGCACCGGGGAGCTGTTTTTT
TRBJ1-1 NA TRBV10-3 few CAIRTVTAHDEAFF TGTGCCATCAGAACGGTGACAGCTCACGACGAAGCTTTCTTT
TRBJ2-3 NA TRBV29-1 few CSVEGLEADTRYF TGCAGCGTTGAGGGTCTAGAGGCAGATACGCGGTATTTT
TRBJ1-2 NA TRBV9 NA CASSGRVRAF TGTGCCAGCAGCGGAAGGGTTCGGGCCTTC
TRBJ1-6 NA TRBV6-6 few CASSDGRGFGAPAGSPLHF TGTGCCAGCAGCGATGGGAGGGGATTCGGGGCCCCGGCGGGATCACCCCTCCACTTT
TRBJ2-6 NA TRBV7-2 NA CASSPLTF TGTGCCAGCAGCCCTCTGACTTTC
TRBJ2-7 NA TRBV7-9 NA CASSVRQDNTGGQF TGTGCCAGCAGCGTAAGGCAGGACAACACCGGGGGGCAGTTC
TRBJ2-7 NA TRBV7-3 NA CASSVGRNYAPYF TGTGCCAGCAGCGTGGGGCGAAATTACGCGCCGTACTTC
TRBJ1-6 NA TRBV2 many CASRGPLDRLYNSPLHF TGTGCCAGCAGAGGACCTCTGGACAGACTATATAATTCACCCCTCCACTTT
TRBJ1-3 NA TRBV7-2 NA CASSFDNEQFIGPF TGTGCCAGCAGTTTCGACAATGAGCAGTTCATCGGGCCATTT
TRBJ2-1 NA TRBV5-8 many CASSLRQATYNEQFF TGTGCCAGCAGCTTGAGGCAGGCCACCTACAATGAGCAGTTCTTC
TRBJ1-2 NA TRBV6-5 NA CASMTRTGNYGYTF TGTGCCAGCATGACCCGGACGGGGAACTATGGCTACACCTTC
TRBJ2-7 NA TRBV7-2 NA CASSLPVFEQYDGYF TGTGCCAGCAGCTTGCCGGTTTTCGAGCAGTACGACGGGTACTTC
TRBJ2-1 NA TRBV5-1 NA CDSSFYICNALTGLAGDNEQFF NA
TRBJ2-6 TRBD2 TRBV12-3/TRBV12-4 NA CATRPVGGTSGANVLTF TGTGCCACCCGCCCCGTGGGGGGGACCTCTGGGGCCAACGTCCTGACTTTC
TRBJ1-3 NA TRBV7-8 NA CASSYGQLSSGNTIYF TGTGCCAGCAGCTATGGACAGCTTTCATCTGGAAACACCATATATTTT
TRBJ1-6 NA TRBV7-2 NA CASRGGGGVNSPLHF TGTGCCAGCAGGGGAGGAGGGGGGGTGAATTCACCCCTCCACTTT
TRBJ2-1 NA TRBV6-5 many CASSYVRVGAYEQFF TGTGCCAGCAGTTACGTACGGGTGGGGGCCTATGAGCAGTTCTTC
TRBJ2-7 TRBD1 TRBV9 NA CASSPQTGNQETHF TGTGCCAGCAGCCCGCAGACAGGGAACCAAGAGACCCACTTC
TRBJ2-1 TRBD2 TRBV4-1 few CASSQESGGASVGYNEQFF TGCGCCAGCAGCCAAGAGAGCGGGGGGGCCTCCGTTGGCTACAATGAGCAGTTCTTC
TRBJ2-3 TRBD2 TRBV20-1 NA CSARWGGGTDTQYF TGCAGTGCTAGATGGGGCGGGGGGACAGATACGCAGTATTTT
TRBJ2-1 TRBD2 TRBV24-1 NA CATSGPGLVGYNEPFF TGTGCCACCAGTGGTCCGGGACTAGTGGGCTACAATGAGCCGTTCTTC
TRBJ2-1 NA TRBV7-8 NA CASSEGAVEQFF TGTGCCAGCAGCGAGGGAGCGGTTGAGCAGTTCTTC